Below, 9 T cell receptor beta chains from the same sample are listed, as sequenced in a study of beta chain features in type 1 diabetes (dated by TCRdb to the late 2010s). The library came from the immunoSEQ multiplex PCR assay. All of the isolated RNA was reverse transcribed with the High Capacity cDNA Reverse Transcription Kit, so expressed TCRB transcripts were sequenced. Held by TCRdb, this immuneACCESS table contains in-frame sequences only and omits some clones. Under half of the omission traces to an unresolved V gene where checked; the cause of the rest is unknown. This sample has around 500,000 clones in its table, and 30% of those were observed once. The ten largest clones capture 0.06% to 0.07% of the sample. The source material was naive CD4+ T cells from blood. This specimen's cell subset or site label, per the study, means: true naive CD4+ T cells. These TCRs come from a man between 18 and 29 years old in good health.

V is TRBV29-1 and J is TRBJ1-3; D is unclear. CDR1 is SQVTM and CDR2 is ANQGSEA in the germline V gene. The CDR3 sequence is 11 residues long. The CDR3 sequence is CRGDSGNTIYF. The CDR3 nucleotides are TGCAGGGGAGACTCTGGAAACACCATATATTTT.

J is TRBJ2-5 and V is TRBV19; D gene uncertain. Germline CDR1 is LNHDA and CDR2 is SQIVND (reference sequence). The CDR3 consists of 12 residues. With 5 bases removed from V and 4 bases from J, the gap between germline ends came to 8 bases. The CDR3 loop reads CASSPASETQYF. CDR3 coding DNA: TGTGCCAGTAGTCCCGCATCAGAGACCCAGTACTTC.

The chain links TRBV7-2 to TRBJ2-1; 15 nucleotides line up with TRBD2. Trimming cost V 1 base and J 7 bases; bases outside gene matches: 8. Germline V gene lookup returns CDR1 SGHTA and CDR2 FQGNSA. This CDR3 has 18 amino acids. The chain's CDR3 is CASSLDIRGLAGGNEQFF. In DNA form, the CDR3 reads TGTGCCAGCAGCTTAGACATTCGGGGACTAGCGGGAGGTAATGAGCAGTTCTTC.

This chain joins TRBV5-1 and TRBJ2-1; D perhaps matches TRBD2 (5 bases). Trimming left V 6 bases short and J 6 bases short, with 13 bases between. This CDR3 comprises 13 residues. CDR1 is SGHRS and CDR2 is YFSETQ in the germline V gene. CDR3 protein: CASTRAPINEQFF. In nucleotides, the CDR3 is TGCGCCAGCACGCGGGCCCCTATCAATGAGCAGTTCTTC.

This clone showed up just a few times. This chain connects TRBV4-3 to TRBJ2-7, with unresolved D. Germline CDR1 LGHNA, CDR2 YSLEER. Trimming stripped 0 bases from V and 5 bases from J, with 8 bases between. The CDR3 consists of 13 residues. CDR3 DNA sequence: TGCGCCAGCAGCCAAGATCCGCGCAACGAGCAGTACTTC. Translated: CASSQDPRNEQYF.

The chain recombines TRBV29-1 with TRBJ2-7, with D perhaps matching TRBD1 (7 bases). With 0 bases removed from V and 2 bases from J, the gap between germline ends came to 14 bases. The CDR3 covers 15 residues. CDR1 and CDR2 (germline): SQVTM, ANQGSEA. The CDR3 loop is CSVEDRQGGPYEQYF. CDR3 DNA sequence: TGCAGCGTTGAAGATCGGCAGGGGGGACCCTACGAGCAGTACTTC.

In its sample, this clone was seen a few times. CDR3 DNA: TGTGCCAGCAGCTTAGCGGGGGGCTATCAGCCCCAGCATTTT. Amino acid sequence: CASSLAGGYQPQHF. This chain uses TRBV7-8 with TRBJ1-5, with a weak D call TRBD1 (6 bases). Looked up from germline, CDR1 is SGHVS and CDR2 is FQNEAQ. The V gene lost 0 bases and the J gene lost 5 bases, with 8 bases spanning the gap. The CDR3 is 14 amino acids.

The V call is TRBV6-6, the J call TRBJ2-3, with 11 bases that match TRBD2. With 4 bases clipped from V and 1 base from J, the junction kept 4 bases outside the gene matches. This CDR3 spans 16 amino acids. CDR1 is MNHNY, CDR2 SVGAGI, per germline (reference sequence). The CDR3 reads CASSFGTSGGTDTQYF. CDR3 nucleotide sequence: TGTGCCAGCAGTTTTGGGACTAGCGGAGGCACAGATACGCAGTATTTT.

A few counts support this clone. Written as DNA, the CDR3 is TGTGCCAGCAGCGTAGCGGAATCCTACGAGCAGTACTTC. It codes for CASSVAESYEQYF. The chain joins TRBV9 to TRBJ2-7, with D unclear. CDR1 and CDR2 (germline): SGDLS, YYNGEE. V shed 0 bases and J shed 1 base, with 5 bases lying between them. The CDR3 totals 13 residues. The full variable domain, rest sourced from reference TRBV9 and TRBJ2-7, is DSGVTQTPKHLITATGQRVTLRCSPRSGDLSVYWYQQSLDQGLQFLIQYYNGEERAKGNILERFSAQQFPDLHSELNLSSLELGDSALYFCASSVAESYEQYFGPGTRLTVT.